This TCR beta chain was observed in a study of T-cell reconstitution after alpha-beta-depleted transplantation in children. Preparation of the TCRbeta library used unique molecular identifiers. In TCRdb, the PCR reads were re-called with MiXCR into one record per CDR3 protein. The data show almost 500,000 distinct CDR3 sequences, with under 15% seen just once and less than 6.5% held by the top ten. The germline V and J ends were trimmed by 4 bases and 0 bases, with 15 bases remaining between them. This CDR3 is built from 16 residues. Germline V gene sequence: CDR1 SGHVS, CDR2 FQNEAQ. This clonotype was seen repeatedly, ten times or more.

The chain employs TRBV7-8 and TRBJ2-5; tentative D call: TRBD1 (6 bases). The TCR originated in a human donor who donated a stem cell graft to a child with combined immunodeficiency. The sequences come from PBMCs from the stem cell graft donor, collected from the stem cell graft. The CDR3 DNA reads TGTGCCAGCAGCTGGGTGTTTGGGGGCTACCAAGAGACCCAGTACTTC. Translated: CASSWVFGGYQETQYF.